This section outlines one TCR beta chain sequence together with its context. The germline gives CDR1 MNHEY, CDR2 SMNVEV (reference sequence). V was shortened by 3 bases and J by 7 bases, with 15 bases between the two germline ends. The CDR3 runs 15 residues. This sample is part of a study of long-term antiretroviral therapy in people with HIV. A v3.0 immunoSEQ assay was performed at survey level. Samples were sequenced targeting about 35,000-50,000 T-cell genomes each. Some clones are missing from TCRdb's copy, which holds only in-frame ones; the method was immunoSEQ multiplex PCR. The sample includes around 25,000 clones, approximately 82% of them seen just once. Only United States sites treated participants with HIV.

This specimen consisted of unsorted PBMCs, obtained 3 years after starting antiretroviral therapy. The TCR sequence derives from a man younger than 35 with HIV. The chain carries TRBV27 and TRBJ2-2; tentative D call: TRBD2 (7 bases). CDR3 coding DNA: TGTGCCAGCAGTTTTGGGGGGGGGCCCGTCGGGGAGCTGTTTTTT. This translates into CASSFGGGPVGELFF.